The 27 T cell receptor beta chains below were found in one sample sequenced in a study of blood T cell repertoires in COVID-19. TCRdb keeps only in-frame clones here, not all; method: immunoSEQ multiplex PCR. The profile shows more than 200,000 clones, almost 90% of them singletons. The sample taken for sequencing was peripheral blood. The receptors originated from an elderly man with acute or convalescent COVID-19.

The V and J genes are TRBV19 and TRBJ1-1, with 7 positions matching TRBD1. The V and J ends lost 9 bases and 1 base, in that order; junction bases with no gene match: 5. This CDR3 spans 13 amino acids. CDR1 and CDR2 (germline): LNHDA, SQIVND (reference sequence). The DNA for the CDR3 is TGTGCCAGCAACAGGGGTGGGAACACTGAAGCTTTCTTT. Encoded protein: CASNRGGNTEAFF.

The chain uses TRBV11-2 and TRBJ1-3; D is undetermined. Germline values: CDR1 SGHAT, CDR2 FQNNGV. V gave up 5 bases and J gave up 0 bases, with 11 bases separating them. The CDR3 is 15 residues long. CDR3 nucleotide sequence: TGTGCCAGCAGCCCCCGACAAATCTCTGGAAACACCATATATTTT. Its protein is CASSPRQISGNTIYF.

The chain recombines TRBV7-2 with TRBJ1-1; no clear D gene. The germline gives CDR1 SGHTA, CDR2 FQGNSA. The CDR3 consists of 14 residues. Trimming removed 5 bases at V and 4 bases at J, with 14 bases between. The DNA for the CDR3 is TGTGCCAGCAGCGATGGTTATTACAGCACTGAAGCTTTCTTT. Its translation: CASSDGYYSTEAFF.

The chain employs TRBV5-1 and TRBJ2-6, with D uncertain. Trimming left V 2 bases short and J 0 bases short, with 6 bases between. Germline V gives CDR1 SGHRS, CDR2 YFSETQ. This CDR3 comprises 15 residues. DNA for the CDR3: TGCGCCAGCAGCTTCAGTTTCTCTGGGGCCAACGTCCTGACTTTC. It translates to CASSFSFSGANVLTF.

The chain carries TRBV5-1 and TRBJ1-4; D remains ambiguous. Trimming cost V 4 bases and J 2 bases, with 12 bases left between them. This CDR3 region has 15 residues. Germline loops: CDR1 SGHRS, CDR2 YFSETQ. This chain's CDR3 is CASSNLGGTNEKLFF. The CDR3, as DNA: TGCGCCAGCAGCAACCTTGGCGGCACTAATGAAAAACTGTTTTTT.

The chain uses TRBV28 and TRBJ2-3; no clear D gene. Germline CDR1 reads MDHEN; CDR2 reads SYDVKM. The CDR3 extends over 14 amino acids. V was trimmed by 4 bases and J by 5 bases, leaving 13 bases between them. The CDR3 DNA reads as TGTGCCAGCAGTTCCTACGCCGGAGTAGATACGCAGTATTTT. Translated: CASSSYAGVDTQYF.

In its sample, this clone was seen a few times. The V gene is TRBV7-2, the J gene TRBJ1-1; D remains unclear. Trimming took off 1 base at V and 3 bases at J, with 9 bases between the two ends. CDR1 is SGHTA, CDR2 FQGNSA, per germline. The length of the CDR3 is 14 residues. The CDR3 sequence is CASSLDGGYTEAFF. CDR3 nucleotide sequence: TGTGCCAGCAGCTTAGATGGCGGGTACACTGAAGCTTTCTTT.

The chain has TRBV29-1 and TRBJ2-7; TRBD1 matches at 7 bases. V shed 7 bases, J shed 2 bases, and the junction held 5 bases outside the gene matches. This CDR3 is built from 12 residues. In germline, CDR1 is SQVTM, CDR2 ANQGSEA. The CDR3 DNA reads TGCAGCGCCCAGGGGGACACCTACGAGCAGTACTTC. Translation gives CSAQGDTYEQYF.

The J gene is TRBJ1-2, the V gene TRBV3-1 (or the pseudogene TRBV3-2); D call uncertain. CDR1 is LGHDT, CDR2 YNNKEL, per germline (reference sequence). Trimming pared 4 bases from V and 3 bases from J, leaving 15 bases between. The CDR3 totals 15 residues. CDR3 amino acids: CASSPKYSSYYGYTF. DNA of the CDR3: TGTGCCAGCAGCCCTAAGTACAGCTCGTACTATGGCTACACCTTC.

V usage is TRBV10-3 and J usage is TRBJ2-1; TRBD2 aligns across 8 bases. This CDR3 has 15 residues. Germline V lookup: CDR1 ENHRY, CDR2 SYGVKD. Trimming cost V 2 bases and J 2 bases; bases outside gene matches: 2. The CDR3 region has the DNA TGTGCCATCAGTGAGGGACTAGCTGCCTACAATGAGCAGTTCTTC. Amino acids: CAISEGLAAYNEQFF.

The chain has TRBV11-2 and TRBJ2-7; 7 positions match TRBD2. Germline CDR1 reads SGHAT; CDR2 reads FQNNGV. The CDR3 has 19 residues. V trimming: 5 bases; J trimming: 6 bases; junction bases outside the gene matches: 25. The CDR3 nucleotides are TGTGCCAGCAGCATCAGATCCCGTGCTGGCGGGAGTGGGTCTGGCGAGCAGTACTTC. Its protein product is CASSIRSRAGGSGSGEQYF.

This clone was picked up one time. V is TRBV7-9 and J is TRBJ2-2, with D unresolved. There are 15 residues in the CDR3. Germline CDR1 and CDR2: SEHNR and FQNEAQ (reference sequence). V dropped 1 base and J dropped 7 bases, with 13 bases sitting between them. The CDR3, as DNA: TGTGCCAGCAGCTTAGGGGCACCCGCCGGCGGGGAGCTGTTTTTT. The encoded protein is CASSLGAPAGGELFF.

V gene TRBV19 combines with J gene TRBJ2-7; tentative D call: TRBD1 (7 bases). The length of the CDR3 is 13 residues. CDR1 and CDR2 from the germline V gene are LNHDA and SQIVND (reference sequence). V was clipped by 5 bases and J by 3 bases, with 11 bases between them. The CDR3 sequence: CASSVQGGYEQYF. The CDR3 nucleotides are TGTGCCAGTAGTGTGCAGGGGGGCTACGAGCAGTACTTC.

This rearrangement joins TRBV19 to TRBJ2-2; 7 nucleotides line up with TRBD2. The CDR3 has 14 amino acids. The germline V gene encodes CDR1 LNHDA and CDR2 SQIVND (reference sequence). Trimming cost V 7 bases and J 3 bases; bases outside gene matches: 5. The CDR3 coding sequence is TGTGCCAGTATTGATCGGGGGGACACCGGGGAGCTGTTTTTT. Translated, it gives CASIDRGDTGELFF.

The CDR3 region is CASSLRVRQKFNSPLHF. The CDR3 DNA sequence: TGTGCCAGCAGCCTCCGGGTAAGGCAGAAGTTTAATTCACCCCTCCACTTT. The rearrangement uses TRBV9 and TRBJ1-6; no clear D. Germline V lookup: CDR1 SGDLS, CDR2 YYNGEE. The CDR3 runs to 17 residues. The V gene lost 4 bases and the J gene lost 6 bases, with 20 bases spanning the gap.

The J gene is TRBJ1-5, the V gene TRBV7-9; 8 nucleotides agree with TRBD1. CDR3 length: 13 residues. Unmatched junction bases numbered 3, after V lost 5 bases and J lost 6 bases. Per the germline V gene, CDR1 is SEHNR and CDR2 is FQNEAQ (reference sequence). The CDR3, as DNA: TGTGCCAGCAGCAGGACAGGGACTCAGCCCCAGCATTTT. Translated: CASSRTGTQPQHF.

CDR3: CASSESGRGYEQYF. Here the CDR3 DNA reads TGTGCCAGCAGTGAATCAGGCCGGGGTTACGAGCAGTACTTC. The V gene is TRBV25-1, the J gene TRBJ2-7; tentatively, D is TRBD2 (5 bases). The length of the CDR3 is 14 residues. Trimming removed 1 base from V and 4 bases from J, with 11 bases in between. CDR1 is MGHDK, CDR2 SYGVNS, per germline.

This chain links TRBV24-1 with TRBJ2-7, with 7 bases lining up with TRBD1. V was pared by 3 bases and J by 9 bases, with 1 base of the junction left unmatched. The CDR3 contains 11 residues. Germline CDR1 KGHDR, CDR2 SFDVKD. The CDR3 region has the DNA TGTGCCACCAGTGATGGGGACAGGCAGTACTTC. Protein product: CATSDGDRQYF.

This clone was counted between two and nine times. The J gene is TRBJ1-1, the V gene TRBV10-3; D is unclear. Germline V gene data show CDR1 as ENHRY and CDR2 as SYGVKD. There are 15 residues in the CDR3. Trimming left V 0 bases short and J 3 bases short, with 11 bases between. The CDR3 region has the DNA TGTGCCATCAGTGAGTCCGGCAGGTTAGACACTGAAGCTTTCTTT. Amino acids: CAISESGRLDTEAFF.

The V call is TRBV4-2, the J call TRBJ1-2; D is uncertain. V dropped 0 bases and J dropped 7 bases, with 12 bases sitting between them. The CDR3 consists of 14 residues. Germline CDR1 and CDR2: LGHNA and YNFKEQ. The chain's CDR3 is CASSQDLIRSGYTF. CDR3 DNA: TGTGCCAGCAGCCAAGACTTAATCCGGAGTGGCTACACCTTC.

V usage is TRBV5-1 and J usage is TRBJ2-7; 8 bases are shared with TRBD1. Trimming removed 2 bases from V and 6 bases from J; junction bases left unmatched: 4. This CDR3 is built from 13 residues. Per the germline V gene, CDR1 is SGHRS and CDR2 is YFSETQ. This CDR3 reads CASSFQGAGEQYF. CDR3 bases: TGCGCCAGCAGCTTCCAGGGGGCCGGCGAGCAGTACTTC.

The V and J genes are TRBV29-1 and TRBJ1-2; D unresolved. The germline V gene has CDR1 SQVTM and CDR2 ANQGSEA. V lost 4 bases, J lost 4 bases, and 16 bases lay in between. The CDR3 runs to 14 residues. This CDR3 reads CSVGSGAGSYGYTF. DNA for the CDR3: TGCAGCGTTGGGTCGGGAGCAGGAAGCTATGGCTACACCTTC.

Remarks on this clone: Mismatch with germline at one junction end may stem from a read error. The chain joins TRBV7-7 to TRBJ2-3, with D possibly matching TRBD1 (5 bases). CDR1 is SSHAT, CDR2 FNYEAQ, per germline (reference sequence). The CDR3 sequence is 15 residues long. CDR3: CASSRYRYSTDTQYF. CDR3 DNA: TGTGCTAGCAGCCGATACAGGTATAGCACAGATACGCAGTATTTT. The full variable domain, its missing parts supplied by reference TRBV7-7 and TRBJ2-3, is GAGVSQSPRYKVTKRGQDVTLRCDPISSHATLYWYQQALGQGPEFLTYFNYEAQPDKSGLPSDRFSAERPEGSISTLTIQRTEQRDSAMYRCASSRYRYSTDTQYFGPGTRLTVL.

This clone was seen just once. The rearrangement uses TRBV4-3 and TRBJ1-2; the D gene is possibly TRBD1 (6 bases). The CDR3 consists of 17 residues. Germline V gene lookup returns CDR1 LGHNA and CDR2 YSLEER. Trimming shortened V by 1 base and J by 6 bases, and 21 bases separated the two germline ends. CDR3 protein: CASSQAPGGGARDGYTF. The CDR3, as DNA: TGCGCCAGCAGCCAAGCCCCCGGAGGGGGGGCGCGTGATGGCTACACCTTC.

This clone showed up just a few times. V gene TRBV7-2 combines with J gene TRBJ1-2, with no clear D. Trimming left V 3 bases short and J 8 bases short, with 10 bases between. CDR1 SGHTA and CDR2 FQGNSA come from the germline V gene. There are 12 residues in the CDR3. The CDR3 reads CASSFGGRGYTF. CDR3 nucleotide sequence: TGTGCCAGCAGCTTCGGAGGACGGGGCTACACCTTC. The full variable domain, completed using reference TRBV7-2 and TRBJ1-2, is GAGVSQSPSNKVTEKGKDVELRCDPISGHTALYWYRQSLGQGLEFLIYFQGNSAPDKSGLPSDRFSAERTGGSVSTLTIQRTQQEDSAVYLCASSFGGRGYTFGSGTRLTVV.

This chain uses TRBV5-1 with TRBJ2-2; D possibly corresponds to TRBD2 (5 bases). Germline CDR1 reads SGHRS; CDR2 reads YFSETQ. The V and J ends lost 0 bases and 6 bases respectively, with 12 bases between them. The CDR3 runs to 15 residues. The CDR3 DNA is TGCGCCAGCAGCTTGGGACTAATCGACGCCGGGGAGCTGTTTTTT. Its translation is CASSLGLIDAGELFF.

The chain employs TRBV4-1 and TRBJ1-2; D gene unclear. V was clipped by 3 bases and J by 0 bases, with 11 bases between them. This CDR3 spans 15 amino acids. CDR1 MGHRA and CDR2 YSYEKL come from the germline V gene. CDR3 sequence reads: CASSQPTRTNYGYTF. CDR3 nucleotide sequence: TGCGCCAGCAGCCAGCCGACACGTACTAACTATGGCTACACCTTC.